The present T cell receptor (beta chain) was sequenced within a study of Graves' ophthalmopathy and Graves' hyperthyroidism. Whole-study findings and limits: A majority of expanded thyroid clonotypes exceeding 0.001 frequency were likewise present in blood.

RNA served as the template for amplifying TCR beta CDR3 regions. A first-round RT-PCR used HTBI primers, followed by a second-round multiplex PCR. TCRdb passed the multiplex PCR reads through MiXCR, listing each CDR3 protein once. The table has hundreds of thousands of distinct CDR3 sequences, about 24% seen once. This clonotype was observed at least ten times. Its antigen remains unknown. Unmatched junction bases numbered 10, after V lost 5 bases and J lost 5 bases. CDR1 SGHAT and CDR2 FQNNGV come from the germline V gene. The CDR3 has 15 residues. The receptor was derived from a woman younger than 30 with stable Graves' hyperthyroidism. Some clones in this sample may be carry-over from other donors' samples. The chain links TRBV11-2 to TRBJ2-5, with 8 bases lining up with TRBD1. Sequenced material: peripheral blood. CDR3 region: CASSVRGPYRETQYF. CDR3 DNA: TGTGCCAGCAGCGTCAGGGGGCCCTACAGGGAGACCCAGTACTTC.